The clone carrying this T cell receptor (beta chain) was observed a handful of times. The trim removed 4 bases at V and 5 bases at J, leaving 4 bases unmatched. Per the germline V gene, CDR1 is SGHTA and CDR2 is FQGTGA. The CDR3 loop spans 14 amino acids. The entry originates in a study of CD8 T cells in Susac syndrome. Random-hexamer reverse transcription was applied to about 0.45 to 1 ug RNA. The method of amplification for TCR beta CDR3 was immunoSEQ multiplex PCR, covering 54 Vbeta and 13 Jbeta. One entry per CDR3 protein results from TCRdb running MiXCR on the immunoSEQ multiplex PCR reads. The sample contains roughly 120,000 distinct CDR3 sequences, just under 95% of which appear only once. TCR beta sequences were obtained from blood CD8+ and CD4+ T cells. The CD8+ and CD4+ T cells were isolated magnetically using a negative isolation approach, whereas the TEMRA cells were enriched by FACS.

This TCR came from a human donor with multiple sclerosis. The J gene is TRBJ2-2, the V gene TRBV7-3; 7 bases align to TRBD1. The specimen was CD4+ T cells from PBMCs. The chain's CDR3 is CASSWGQRTGELFF. CDR3 sequence (DNA): TGTGCCAGCAGCTGGGGACAGCGAACCGGGGAGCTGTTTTTT.